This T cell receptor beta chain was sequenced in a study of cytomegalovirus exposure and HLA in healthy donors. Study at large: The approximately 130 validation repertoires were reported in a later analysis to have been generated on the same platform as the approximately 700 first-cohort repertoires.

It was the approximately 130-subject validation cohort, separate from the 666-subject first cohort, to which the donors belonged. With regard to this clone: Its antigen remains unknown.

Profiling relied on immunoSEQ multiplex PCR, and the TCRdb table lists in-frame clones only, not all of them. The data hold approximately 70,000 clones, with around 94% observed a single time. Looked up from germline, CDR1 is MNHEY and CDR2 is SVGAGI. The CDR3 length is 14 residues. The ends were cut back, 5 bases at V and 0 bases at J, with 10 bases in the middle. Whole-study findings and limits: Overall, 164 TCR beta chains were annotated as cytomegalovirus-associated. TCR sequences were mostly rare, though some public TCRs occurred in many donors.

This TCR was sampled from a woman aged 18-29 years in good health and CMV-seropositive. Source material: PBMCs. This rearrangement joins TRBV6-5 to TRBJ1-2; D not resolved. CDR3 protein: CASSPQAANYGYTF. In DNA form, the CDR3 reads TGTGCCAGCAGTCCCCAGGCCGCTAACTATGGCTACACCTTC.